A selection of T cell receptor beta chains follows, all from one sample in a study of cytomegalovirus exposure and HLA in healthy donors. The table came from immunoSEQ multiplex PCR; TCRdb's copy has only in-frame clones and leaves some out. The sample consists of 150,000 to 200,000 clones, about 85% of them appearing once. Sequencing was done on a sample of PBMCs. The source is a woman in her forties or fifties in good health and CMV-seronegative. CDR3s include the opening cysteine and the closing phenylalanine or tryptophan. The D gene is left open where the match is weak. Size tells how often a clone was seen (once, few, many) or the class of an expanded clone, and some rows leave it out.

clone size: few
V gene: TRBV7-2
D gene: TRBD1
J gene: TRBJ1-2
CDR3 DNA: TGTGCCAGCAGCTTAGGGACAGGATATGGCTACACCTTC
CDR3 protein: CASSLGTGYGYTF

clone size: .
V gene: TRBV7-9
D gene: .
J gene: TRBJ1-2
CDR3 DNA: TGTGCCAGCAGCTTAGGAACCGGGGTTGGCTACACCTTC
CDR3 protein: CASSLGTGVGYTF

clone size: .
V gene: TRBV21-1
D gene: .
J gene: TRBJ2-7
CDR3 DNA: TGTGCCAGCAGCAGATTGAGACTAGCGGGAGTCCATCCCTACGAGCAGTACTTC
CDR3 protein: CASSRLRLAGVHPYEQYF

clone size: few
V gene: TRBV9
D gene: TRBD2
J gene: TRBJ2-5
CDR3 DNA: TGTGCCAGCAGCGTAGGTAATAGCGGGCCACAAGAGACCCAGTACTTC
CDR3 protein: CASSVGNSGPQETQYF

clone size: .
V gene: TRBV28
D gene: .
J gene: TRBJ1-1
CDR3 DNA: TGTGCCAGCAGACTCATGGGGGGGGGTGGAACTGAAGCTTTCTTT
CDR3 protein: CASRLMGGGGTEAFF

clone size: .
V gene: TRBV6-1
D gene: TRBD2
J gene: TRBJ2-1
CDR3 DNA: TGTGCCAGCAGATCTAGCGGGGGCCCGGGTGAGCAGTTCTTC
CDR3 protein: CASRSSGGPGEQFF

clone size: .
V gene: TRBV4-3
D gene: .
J gene: TRBJ1-4
CDR3 DNA: TGCGCCAGCAGCCAATGGGGGGGGACTAATGAAAAACTGTTTTTT
CDR3 protein: CASSQWGGTNEKLFF

clone size: .
V gene: TRBV18
D gene: .
J gene: TRBJ2-7
CDR3 DNA: TGTGCCAGCTCACCATCGTTTGGGGGGGGGCTCGGCGAGCAGTACTTC
CDR3 protein: CASSPSFGGGLGEQYF

clone size: .
V gene: TRBV27
D gene: TRBD1
J gene: TRBJ2-7
CDR3 DNA: TGTGCCAGCAGTTTAAAGGGGGCAGGTTTCTCCTACGAGCAGTACTTC
CDR3 protein: CASSLKGAGFSYEQYF

clone size: few
V gene: TRBV6-1
D gene: TRBD1
J gene: TRBJ2-7
CDR3 DNA: TGTGCCAGCAGTGAGGGGACAGGGGCGATGTACGAGCAGTACTTC
CDR3 protein: CASSEGTGAMYEQYF

clone size: .
V gene: TRBV27
D gene: .
J gene: TRBJ1-1
CDR3 DNA: TGTGCCAGCAGTTTATCACCGGGAAACACTGAAGCTTTCTTT
CDR3 protein: CASSLSPGNTEAFF

clone size: .
V gene: TRBV7-6
D gene: TRBD2
J gene: TRBJ2-2
CDR3 DNA: TGTGCCAGCAGCTTCTTTACTAGCGGGAACACCGGGGAGCTGTTTTTT
CDR3 protein: CASSFFTSGNTGELFF

clone size: .
V gene: TRBV7-9
D gene: .
J gene: TRBJ2-5
CDR3 DNA: TGTGCCAGCAGCTTAGGCTCAGGGATCCAAGAGACCCAGTACTTC
CDR3 protein: CASSLGSGIQETQYF

clone size: .
V gene: TRBV6-4
D gene: TRBD2
J gene: TRBJ2-1
CDR3 DNA: TGTGCCAGCAGAGTCCGGGACTACCACATTTCCTACAATGAGCAGTTCTTC
CDR3 protein: CASRVRDYHISYNEQFF

clone size: once
V gene: TRBV27
D gene: .
J gene: TRBJ2-4
CDR3 DNA: TGTGCCAGCAGTTCCCCCCCAGTGAACATTCAGTACTTC
CDR3 protein: CASSSPPVNIQYF

clone size: .
V gene: TRBV5-6
D gene: TRBD1
J gene: TRBJ1-1
CDR3 DNA: TGTGCCAGCAGCTTGTTTACAGGGGCCCGGAACACTGAAGCTTTCTTT
CDR3 protein: CASSLFTGARNTEAFF

clone size: .
V gene: TRBV5-8
D gene: .
J gene: TRBJ1-2
CDR3 DNA: TGTGCCAGCAGCAAACGACAGATTTATGGCTACACCTTC
CDR3 protein: CASSKRQIYGYTF

clone size: .
V gene: TRBV6-6
D gene: .
J gene: TRBJ2-2
CDR3 DNA: TGTGCCAGCAGGGTACAGGGTCGACGAAACACCGGGGAGCTGTTTTTT
CDR3 protein: CASRVQGRRNTGELFF

clone size: .
V gene: TRBV10-3
D gene: .
J gene: TRBJ2-3
CDR3 DNA: TGTGCCATCAGTGACGGGGTAGATACGCAGTATTTT
CDR3 protein: CAISDGVDTQYF

clone size: .
V gene: TRBV13
D gene: .
J gene: TRBJ2-1
CDR3 DNA: TGTGCCAGCAGCCTCTCCGTTCAGTTCTTC
CDR3 protein: CASSLSVQFF

clone size: .
V gene: TRBV18
D gene: TRBD2
J gene: TRBJ2-7
CDR3 DNA: TGTGCCAGCTCACCATCTCTAGCGGTTAGCTCCTACGAGCAGTACTTC
CDR3 protein: CASSPSLAVSSYEQYF

clone size: .
V gene: TRBV10-3
D gene: TRBD2
J gene: TRBJ2-3
CDR3 DNA: TGTGCCATCAGAGCGGGACTAGCGGAAATCACAGATACGCAGTATTTT
CDR3 protein: CAIRAGLAEITDTQYF

clone size: .
V gene: TRBV7-9
D gene: TRBD1
J gene: TRBJ2-7
CDR3 DNA: TGTGCCAGCAGCCGGGGACAGGCTACCTACGAGCAGTACTTC
CDR3 protein: CASSRGQATYEQYF

clone size: .
V gene: TRBV7-2
D gene: TRBD1
J gene: TRBJ2-1
CDR3 DNA: TGTGCCAGCAGCTTAGACGCGACAGGGGCCTACAATGAGCAGTTCTTC
CDR3 protein: CASSLDATGAYNEQFF

clone size: .
V gene: TRBV6-5
D gene: .
J gene: TRBJ1-4
CDR3 DNA: TGTGCCAGCAGTTTTTTACAGGGTGGACCTGGGAAACTGTTTTTT
CDR3 protein: CASSFLQGGPGKLFF

clone size: .
V gene: TRBV7-6
D gene: .
J gene: TRBJ1-6
CDR3 DNA: TGTGCCAGCAGCTTAGGTCCGAGCCCCTATAATTCACCCCTCCACTTT
CDR3 protein: CASSLGPSPYNSPLHF

clone size: .
V gene: TRBV30
D gene: .
J gene: TRBJ1-3
CDR3 DNA: TGTGCCTGGAGTGTACAGATAGGAAACACCATATATTTT
CDR3 protein: CAWSVQIGNTIYF

clone size: .
V gene: TRBV27
D gene: .
J gene: TRBJ1-2
CDR3 DNA: TGTGCCAGCAGTTTATCAGGTCGGGCCGGGGAGTGGGCGCTAGAAGGCTACACCTTC
CDR3 protein: CASSLSGRAGEWALEGYTF